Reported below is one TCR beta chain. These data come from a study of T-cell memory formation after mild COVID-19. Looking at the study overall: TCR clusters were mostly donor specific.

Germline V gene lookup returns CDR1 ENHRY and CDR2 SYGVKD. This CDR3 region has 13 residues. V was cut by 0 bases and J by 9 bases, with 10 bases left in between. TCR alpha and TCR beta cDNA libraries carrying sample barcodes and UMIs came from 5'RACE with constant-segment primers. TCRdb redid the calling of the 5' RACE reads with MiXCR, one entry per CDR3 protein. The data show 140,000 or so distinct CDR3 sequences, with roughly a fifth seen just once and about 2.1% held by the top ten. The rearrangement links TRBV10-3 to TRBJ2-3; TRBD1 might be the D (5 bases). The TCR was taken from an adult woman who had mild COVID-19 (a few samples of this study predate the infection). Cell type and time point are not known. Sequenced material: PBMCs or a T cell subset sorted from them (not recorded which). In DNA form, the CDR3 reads TGTGCCATCAGTGAGTCTCAGGGTGAAACGCAGTATTTT. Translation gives CAISESQGETQYF.